The 16 T cell receptor beta chains given below trace back to one sample, sequenced in a study of Ad26.COV2.S vaccination and SARS-CoV-2 variants. The data were produced by immunoSEQ multiplex PCR, yet TCRdb's version contains in-frame clones alone and is incomplete. The data contain more than 150,000 clones, around 90% of them singletons. Source: peripheral blood, taken after recovery from COVID-19. All receptors come from a human donor who had recovered from COVID-19.

In the case of this clone: Other DNA variants within this sample encode the same CDR3. This chain joins TRBV3-1 (or the pseudogene TRBV3-2) and TRBJ1-3; D call uncertain. Germline V CDR1 and CDR2: LGHDT, YNNKEL (reference sequence). The CDR3 covers 12 residues. The V end was cut by 4 bases, the J end by 1 base, with 2 bases between. The CDR3 reads CASSPSGNTIYF. The CDR3 DNA reads TGTGCCAGCAGCCCGTCTGGAAACACCATATATTTT.

The rearrangement links TRBV5-4 to TRBJ1-2; tentatively, D is TRBD1 (6 bases). The CDR3 is made up of 14 amino acids. Germline V gene lookup returns CDR1 SGHNT and CDR2 YYREEE (reference sequence). Trimming removed 3 bases from V and 4 bases from J, with 13 bases in between. The CDR3 DNA reads TGTGCCAGCAGCTCAGGGGTTTTGGTCTATGGCTACACCTTC. Translating gives CASSSGVLVYGYTF.

This clone was counted a single time. V is TRBV7-9 and J is TRBJ1-5; 7 positions agree with TRBD1. With 4 bases clipped from V and 3 bases from J, the junction kept 6 bases outside the gene matches. From germline, CDR1 is SEHNR and CDR2 FQNEAQ (reference sequence). The CDR3 loop spans 15 amino acids. The CDR3, as DNA: TGTGCCAGCAGCTCAGGAGGACAGGTCAATCAGCCCCAGCATTTT. Protein: CASSSGGQVNQPQHF.

Only a few counts were recorded for this clone. The chain carries TRBV7-6 and TRBJ2-7; the match to TRBD2 covers 11 bases. Germline CDR1 is SGHVS and CDR2 is FNYEAQ. Trimming removed 8 bases from V and 5 bases from J; junction bases left unmatched: 8. The CDR3 is 14 amino acids. The CDR3 DNA reads TGTGCCAGCGGTCTTAGCGGGGGGGCTGACGAGCAGTACTTC. As protein: CASGLSGGADEQYF.

The genes are TRBV14 and TRBJ2-5; 12 positions agree with TRBD2. CDR3 length equals 17 residues. V lost 5 bases and J lost 5; bases outside the gene matches: 12. The V gene's germline CDR1 is SGHDN and CDR2 FVKESK. The CDR3 region has the DNA TGTGCCAGCAGCTTACTCCTCCTAGCGGGAGGGCCGGAGACCCAGTACTTC. Translated, it gives CASSLLLLAGGPETQYF.

The J gene is TRBJ2-3, the V gene TRBV7-3; maybe TRBD2 (7 bases). V gave up 6 bases and J gave up 4 bases, with 11 bases separating them. The CDR3 covers 13 residues. From germline, CDR1 is SGHTA and CDR2 FQGTGA. The CDR3 DNA follows: TGTGCCAGCAGTATAGGGGGGGCAGATACGCAGTATTTT. This codes for CASSIGGADTQYF.

This clone has just a few counts. V is TRBV19 and J is TRBJ1-5, with D unclear. In germline, CDR1 is LNHDA, CDR2 SQIVND (reference sequence). Trimming took 3 bases from V and 2 from J, leaving 14 bases between them. The length of the CDR3 is 16 residues. The CDR3 loop reads CASSIAMMTGNQPQHF. The CDR3 nucleotides are TGTGCCAGTAGTATTGCAATGATGACGGGCAATCAGCCCCAGCATTTT.

The gene calls are TRBV11-3 and TRBJ2-2; either TRBD1 or TRBD2 may supply D (6 bases each). The CDR3 has 17 amino acids. V was shortened by 1 base and J by 7 bases, with 19 bases between the two germline ends. Germline values: CDR1 SGHNT, CDR2 YENEEA. The CDR3 DNA sequence: TGTGCCAGCAGCTTAGGAGGGGGGAGGATAAACTACGGGGAGCTGTTTTTT. This encodes CASSLGGGRINYGELFF.

This clone was seen only a few times. The chain joins TRBV3-1 (or the pseudogene TRBV3-2) to TRBJ1-1; no definite D call. Germline V gene data show CDR1 as LGHDT and CDR2 as YNNKEL (reference sequence). This CDR3 is 13 amino acids long. Trimming pared 5 bases from V and 6 bases from J, leaving 13 bases between. CDR3 sequence (DNA): TGTGCCAGCAGCTCACCCGTGGCCCCTGAAGCTTTCTTT. Its protein is CASSSPVAPEAFF.

This clone came up a few times. In DNA, the CDR3 is TGTGCCAGCAGCTTAAGCGGGGGGGCGAACACCGGGGAGCTGTTTTTT. Translation: CASSLSGGANTGELFF. The chain recombines TRBV11-2 with TRBJ2-2, with TRBD2 matching over 10 bases. Germline CDR1 is SGHAT and CDR2 is FQNNGV. The V segment lost 2 bases and the J segment 0 bases; nucleotides outside the gene matches: 0. There are 16 residues in the CDR3.

The chain employs TRBV9 and TRBJ2-1, with TRBD2 identical over 10 bases. The junction had 6 bases not matched to a gene; V was cut back by 0 bases and J by 9 bases. Germline lookup yields CDR1 SGDLS and CDR2 YYNGEE. This CDR3 comprises 15 residues. The CDR3: CASSVASGSYSEQFF. DNA of the CDR3: TGTGCCAGCAGCGTAGCTAGCGGGAGCTACTCTGAGCAGTTCTTC.

This clone was recorded a few times. V gene TRBV6-1 combines with J gene TRBJ2-7; D gene ambiguous. Trimming removed 2 bases from V and 2 bases from J, with 10 bases in between. CDR1 is MNHNS and CDR2 is SASEGT in the germline V gene. The CDR3 consists of 14 residues. CDR3 DNA sequence: TGTGCCAGCAGTGAACTGGGTTCCACCTACGAGCAGTACTTC. Its translation: CASSELGSTYEQYF.

V gene TRBV27 combines with J gene TRBJ2-5, with 7 positions matching TRBD2. J was trimmed by 1 base and V by 1 base; bases with no gene match: 6. The CDR3 sequence is 16 residues long. Looked up from germline, CDR1 is MNHEY and CDR2 is SMNVEV (reference sequence). The CDR3: CASSLLSASGQETQYF. CDR3 DNA sequence: TGTGCCAGCAGTTTATTATCGGCTAGCGGCCAAGAGACCCAGTACTTC.

The chain uses TRBV27 and TRBJ2-7, with TRBD2 matching 10 bases. The germline V gene encodes CDR1 MNHEY and CDR2 SMNVEV (reference sequence). The V and J ends lost 4 bases and 4 bases, in that order; junction bases with no gene match: 7. The CDR3 totals 15 residues. CDR3 coding DNA: TGTGCCAGCAGTTCCTCCGGGACTAGCGAGTACGAGCAGTACTTC. It codes for CASSSSGTSEYEQYF.

The rearrangement links TRBV15 to TRBJ1-1, with D perhaps matching TRBD1 (5 bases). The V and J ends lost 2 bases and 0 bases respectively, with 16 bases between them. Looked up from germline, CDR1 is LNHNV and CDR2 is YYDKDF (reference sequence). The CDR3 length is 17 residues. The CDR3 is CATSRLFDRTLNTEAFF. The DNA of the CDR3 is TGTGCCACCAGCAGACTCTTCGACAGAACCCTGAACACTGAAGCTTTCTTT.

CDR3 DNA: TGTGCCAGCAGCTGGGCACCCGGGAAAGGAGAAGAGACCCAGTACTTC. Protein: CASSWAPGKGEETQYF. This chain uses TRBV7-9 with TRBJ2-5; maybe TRBD2 (5 bases). Germline V CDR1 and CDR2: SEHNR, FQNEAQ (reference sequence). The V end was cut by 4 bases, the J end by 3 bases, with 18 bases between. The CDR3 runs 16 residues.